Listed below are T cell receptor beta chains from one sample, sequenced in a study of technical replicates of blood from a few donors. Sequencing used immunoSEQ multiplex PCR; TCRdb keeps in-frame clones, though not all of them. Among fewer than 65,000 clones, around nine tenths were seen once, and the ten largest hold roughly 5.2%. The sample taken for sequencing was PBMCs. The receptors stem from a human donor in good health. Some clones in this sample may be carry-over from other donors' samples. CDR3s include the opening cysteine and the closing phenylalanine or tryptophan.

V: TRBV5-8
J: TRBJ2-2
CDR3: CASSRGRTGELFF

V: TRBV27
J: TRBJ2-1
CDR3: CASRPDRLAGVNEQFF

V: TRBV6-5
J: TRBJ2-3
CDR3: CASSLRTGKDTQYF

V: TRBV4-1
J: TRBJ2-1
CDR3: CASSQEYLAGVNEQFF

V: TRBV7-6
J: TRBJ2-5
CDR3: CASSPGTSGQETQYF

V: TRBV7-3
J: TRBJ2-3
CDR3: CASSLTAGASTDTQYF

V: TRBV27
J: TRBJ1-4
CDR3: CASSSSDGGRKLFF

V: TRBV2
J: TRBJ1-1
CDR3: CASRIGTGTNTEAFF

V: TRBV6-4
J: TRBJ2-2
CDR3: CASRREGGPSGELFF

V: TRBV7-9
J: TRBJ1-4
CDR3: CASSASEATNEKLFF

V: TRBV15
J: TRBJ1-3
CDR3: CATSYWSGGGNTIYF

V: TRBV30
J: TRBJ1-1
CDR3: CAWSVQSGAGTEAFF

V: TRBV20-1
J: TRBJ2-7
CDR3: CSAGAGLEQYF

V: TRBV6-6
J: TRBJ1-1
CDR3: CASIVGGRAFF

V: TRBV11-3
J: TRBJ1-1
CDR3: CASSLEGDYTEAFF

V: TRBV5-1
J: TRBJ2-1
CDR3: CASSPPGLELYEQFF

V: TRBV4-1
J: TRBJ1-6
CDR3: CASSQDRLGGSSYNSPLHF

V: TRBV4-2
J: TRBJ2-1
CDR3: CASSQAGGAFNEQFF

V: TRBV5-6
J: TRBJ2-3
CDR3: CASSPTAPPGWDTQYF

V: TRBV7-3
J: TRBJ2-1
CDR3: CASSSDLTSGITEQFF

V: TRBV6-6
J: TRBJ2-3
CDR3: CASSYRGAASTDTQYF

V: TRBV6-1
J: TRBJ2-1
CDR3: CASSPRTSGIEQFF

V: TRBV5-1
J: TRBJ2-1
CDR3: CASSPSGAYNEQFF

V: TRBV19
J: TRBJ2-2
CDR3: CASSPWDRNTGELFF

V: TRBV6-5
J: TRBJ1-5
CDR3: CASSFRPGKPQHF

V: TRBV2
J: TRBJ1-1
CDR3: CASSRDRASMEAFF

V: TRBV7-2
J: TRBJ1-2
CDR3: CASSLVDSSPYGYTF